This T cell receptor (beta chain) was documented in a study of identifying expanded T cells in peripheral blood. Whole-study results and caveats: Approximately 1.1 clones differed between technical replicates, versus about 15 and 19 over time. Across healthy donors, higher total template counts meant significantly greater approximately 2-week count variance.

During the collection period, no donor immune events like infections were recorded. As to this clone: What it binds is not known.

This CDR3 is 18 amino acids long. V was pared by 1 base and J by 4 bases, with 22 bases between. Germline CDR1 reads SGHNT; CDR2 reads YYREEE (reference sequence). Sequenced by immunoSEQ multiplex PCR; TCRdb stores in-frame clones only, minus some. The sample lists 90,000 to 120,000 clones; around 89% were seen once. The sequencing sample was made of blood. J is TRBJ2-3 and V is TRBV5-4; D gene uncertain. The sequence was collected from a person between 18 and 70 years old in good health. CDR3 region: CASSLLQALVTGADTQYF. The CDR3 DNA is TGTGCCAGCAGCTTGTTGCAGGCCCTCGTGACTGGCGCAGATACGCAGTATTTT.